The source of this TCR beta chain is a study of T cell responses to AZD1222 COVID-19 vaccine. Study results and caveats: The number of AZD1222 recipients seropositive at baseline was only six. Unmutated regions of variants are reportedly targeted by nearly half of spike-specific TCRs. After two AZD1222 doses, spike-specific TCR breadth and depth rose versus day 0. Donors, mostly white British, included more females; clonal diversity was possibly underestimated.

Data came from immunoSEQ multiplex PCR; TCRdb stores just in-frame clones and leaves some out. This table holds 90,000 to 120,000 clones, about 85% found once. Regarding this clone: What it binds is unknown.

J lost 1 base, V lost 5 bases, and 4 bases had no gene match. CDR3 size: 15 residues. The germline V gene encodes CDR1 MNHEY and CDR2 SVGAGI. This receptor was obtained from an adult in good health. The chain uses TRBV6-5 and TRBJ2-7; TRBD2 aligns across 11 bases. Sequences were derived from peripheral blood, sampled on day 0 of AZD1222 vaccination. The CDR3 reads CASSLGTSGSYEQYF. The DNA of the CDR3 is TGTGCCAGCAGTCTCGGGACTAGCGGTTCCTACGAGCAGTACTTC.